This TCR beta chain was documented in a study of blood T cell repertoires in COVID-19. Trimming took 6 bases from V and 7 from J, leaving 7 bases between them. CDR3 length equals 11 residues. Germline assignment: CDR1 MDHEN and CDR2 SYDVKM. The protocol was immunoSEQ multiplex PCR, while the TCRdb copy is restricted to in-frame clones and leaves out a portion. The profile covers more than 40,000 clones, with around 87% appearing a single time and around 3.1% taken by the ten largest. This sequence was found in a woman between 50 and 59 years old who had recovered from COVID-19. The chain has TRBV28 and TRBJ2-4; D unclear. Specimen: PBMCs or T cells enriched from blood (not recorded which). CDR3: CASSLQNIQYF. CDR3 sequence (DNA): TGTGCCAGCAGCCTCCAGAACATTCAGTACTTC.